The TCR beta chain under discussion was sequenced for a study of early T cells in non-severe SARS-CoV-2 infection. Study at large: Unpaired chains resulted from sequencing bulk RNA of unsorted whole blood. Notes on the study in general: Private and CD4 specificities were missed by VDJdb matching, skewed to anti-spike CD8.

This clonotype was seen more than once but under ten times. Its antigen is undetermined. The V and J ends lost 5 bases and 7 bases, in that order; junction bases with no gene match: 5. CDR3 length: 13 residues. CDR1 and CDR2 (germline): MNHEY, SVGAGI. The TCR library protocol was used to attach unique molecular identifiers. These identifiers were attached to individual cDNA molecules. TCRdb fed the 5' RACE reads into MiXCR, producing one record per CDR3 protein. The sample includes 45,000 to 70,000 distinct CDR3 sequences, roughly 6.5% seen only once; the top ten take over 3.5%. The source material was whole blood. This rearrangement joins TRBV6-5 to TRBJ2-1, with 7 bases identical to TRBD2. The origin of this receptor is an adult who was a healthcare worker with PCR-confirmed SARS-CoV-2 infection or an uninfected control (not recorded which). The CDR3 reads CASSQLATNEQFF. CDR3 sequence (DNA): TGTGCCAGCAGTCAACTAGCGACAAATGAGCAGTTCTTC.